This TCR beta chain is drawn from a study of blood T cell repertoires in COVID-19. For the study at large: Material from acute and convalescent COVID-19 was sourced from the United States, Italy and Spain. T cells, B-cell-depleted T cells, or PBMCs supplied cDNA or gDNA.

Before being deemed recovered, Cohort 3 donors had two negative PCRs, clearance, or symptom resolution. CDR3 length: 14 residues. Germline V gene lookup returns CDR1 MDHEN and CDR2 SYDVKM. The junction had 3 bases not matched to a gene; V was cut back by 7 bases and J by 0 bases. Only in-frame clones appear in the TCRdb table, and some are missing; sequencing was by immunoSEQ multiplex PCR. The table has just under 250,000 clones, about 89% seen once. The source is a woman younger than 45 who had recovered from COVID-19. Specimen: PBMCs or T cells enriched from blood (not recorded which). The chain links TRBV28 to TRBJ2-1; 7 nucleotides align to TRBD2. The CDR3 loop is CASKGGSSYNEQFF. In DNA form, the CDR3 reads TGTGCCAGCAAGGGCGGGAGCTCCTACAATGAGCAGTTCTTC.